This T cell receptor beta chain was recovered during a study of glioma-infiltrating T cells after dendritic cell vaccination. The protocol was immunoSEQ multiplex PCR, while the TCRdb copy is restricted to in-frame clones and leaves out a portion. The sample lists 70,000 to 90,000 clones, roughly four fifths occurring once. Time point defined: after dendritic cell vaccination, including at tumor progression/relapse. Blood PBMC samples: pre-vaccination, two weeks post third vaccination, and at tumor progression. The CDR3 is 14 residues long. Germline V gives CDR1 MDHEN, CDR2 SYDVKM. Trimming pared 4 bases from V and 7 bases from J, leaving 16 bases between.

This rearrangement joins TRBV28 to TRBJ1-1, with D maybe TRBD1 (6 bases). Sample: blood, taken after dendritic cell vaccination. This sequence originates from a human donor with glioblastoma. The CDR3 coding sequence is TGTGCCAGCAGTTCGCCCAACGTAGGGGGTGAAGCTTTCTTT. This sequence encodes CASSSPNVGGEAFF.